This TCR beta chain was obtained from a study of blood T cell repertoires in COVID-19. Per the original data handling: Amplification from reference gene primers served as the basis for estimated nucleated cell counts. The repertoire was sequenced with immunoSEQ multiplex PCR; TCRdb's copy has only in-frame clones and lacks some. Clone size and the V and J calls come from that table; the DNA yielded D and trimming. The sample has 250,000 or so clones, roughly 83% seen once; the top ten hold around 2.1%. Individuals drawn from some 25 US areas were roughly 18 to 95 years old. Participants were placed into cohorts based on the clinical history they reported. The origin of this receptor is a woman between 50 and 59 years old who had recovered from COVID-19. Sequenced material: PBMCs or T cells enriched from blood (not recorded which).

CDR3 sequence (DNA): TGTGCCAGCTCCCGGGACAGGGCTATGGGAACCCTCCACTTT. This sequence encodes CASSRDRAMGTLHF. The chain has TRBV27 and TRBJ1-6, with 9 bases fitting TRBD1. Trimming cost V 8 bases and J 14 bases; bases outside gene matches: 13. Germline lookup yields CDR1 MNHEY and CDR2 SMNVEV (reference sequence). The CDR3 loop spans 14 amino acids.